The 15 T cell receptor beta chains given below trace back to one sample, sequenced in a study of blood T cell repertoires in COVID-19. Generated by immunoSEQ multiplex PCR, the TCRdb table keeps only in-frame clones and is missing some. The table records around 300,000 clones, roughly 87% of them present only once. Sequencing was performed on peripheral blood. The receptors originated from a man between 18 and 35 years old with active or convalescent COVID-19.

The chain couples TRBV5-1 to TRBJ1-2, with no clear D. Germline V gene lookup returns CDR1 SGHRS and CDR2 YFSETQ. CDR3 length: 13 amino acids. With 5 bases removed from V and 8 bases from J, the gap between germline ends came to 16 bases. DNA for the CDR3: TGCGCCAGCAGTCCGGCGCGGGGATTGGGCTACACCTTC. Amino acid sequence: CASSPARGLGYTF.

This clone was detected once. The CDR3 sequence is CASSLERPASGGSAGHNEQFF. The CDR3 region has the DNA TGTGCCAGCAGCTTAGAGAGGCCAGCTAGCGGGGGTTCCGCCGGGCACAATGAGCAGTTCTTC. This chain joins TRBV13 and TRBJ2-1, with 10 bases lining up with TRBD2. The germline V gene encodes CDR1 PRHDT and CDR2 FYEKMQ (reference sequence). V lost 1 base to trimming and J lost 5 bases; unmatched junction nucleotides: 20. The CDR3 is 21 amino acids. Variable domain in full (rest from reference TRBV13 and TRBJ2-1): AAGVIQSPRHLIKEKRETATLKCYPIPRHDTVYWYQQGPGQDPQFLISFYEKMQSDKGSIPDRFSAQQFSDYHSELNMSSLELGDSALYFCASSLERPASGGSAGHNEQFFGPGTRLTVL.

J is TRBJ2-3 and V is TRBV28; D is unclear. Between the trimmed V and J ends, which lost 4 bases and 1 base, there was a span of 9 bases. The CDR3 is 14 amino acids. Germline lookup yields CDR1 MDHEN and CDR2 SYDVKM. The chain's CDR3 is CASSSSGGTDTQYF. In DNA, the CDR3 is TGTGCCAGCAGTTCCTCCGGAGGCACAGATACGCAGTATTTT. The variable domain in full, completed from reference TRBV28 and TRBJ2-3, reads DVKVTQSSRYLVKRTGEKVFLECVQDMDHENMFWYRQDPGLGLRLIYFSYDVKMKEKGDIPEGYSVSREKKERFSLILESASTNQTSMYLCASSSSGGTDTQYFGPGTRLTVL.

This chain uses TRBV10-1 with TRBJ2-2, with 11 positions matching TRBD2. This CDR3 is 13 amino acids long. With 6 bases clipped from V and 12 bases from J, the junction kept 6 bases outside the gene matches. Germline-derived CDR1 and CDR2 are WNHNN and SYGVQD (reference sequence). The CDR3 DNA reads TGCGCCAGCAGCGGTAGCGGGAGGGTCCAGCTGTTTTTT. It specifies CASSGSGRVQLFF.

This chain connects TRBV5-6 to TRBJ2-1; 10 positions match TRBD2. Germline-derived CDR1 and CDR2 are SGHDT and YYEEEE. Germline trimming cut 5 bases from V and 7 bases from J; bases unmatched to any gene: 6. The CDR3 sequence is 14 residues long. The CDR3 sequence: CASRKLAGINEQFF. The CDR3 DNA reads TGTGCCAGCAGAAAACTAGCGGGGATTAATGAGCAGTTCTTC.

The rearrangement joins TRBV19 to TRBJ2-4; D might be TRBD2 (6 bases). The CDR3 loop spans 14 amino acids. Trimming removed 5 bases at V and 1 base at J, with 9 bases between. Germline CDR1 is LNHDA and CDR2 is SQIVND (reference sequence). CDR3: CASSPRGAKNIQYF. CDR3 nucleotide sequence: TGTGCCAGTAGTCCCCGGGGGGCCAAAAACATTCAGTACTTC. The whole variable domain, filled in from reference TRBV19 and TRBJ2-4, reads DGGITQSPKYLFRKEGQNVTLSCEQNLNHDAMYWYRQDPGQGLRLIYYSQIVNDFQKGDIAEGYSVSREKKESFPLTVTSAQKNPTAFYLCASSPRGAKNIQYFGAGTRLSVL.

The chain links TRBV13 to TRBJ2-5; no reliable D call. CDR1 is PRHDT and CDR2 is FYEKMQ in the germline V gene (reference sequence). The CDR3 covers 13 residues. V was pared by 1 base and J by 4 bases, with 7 bases between. Here the CDR3 reads CASSLAGTETQYF. In nucleotides, the CDR3 is TGTGCCAGCAGCTTAGCCGGTACAGAGACCCAGTACTTC.

J is TRBJ2-5 and V is TRBV20-1; no reliable D call. Germline V gives CDR1 DFQATT, CDR2 SNEGSKA (reference sequence). The CDR3 contains 11 residues. V lost 0 bases, J lost 9 bases, and 8 bases lay in between. CDR3 region: CSARDGRAQYF. CDR3 nucleotides: TGCAGTGCTAGAGACGGTCGGGCCCAGTACTTC.

This chain joins TRBV18 and TRBJ2-1; perhaps TRBD2 as D (6 bases). The length of the CDR3 is 13 residues. Trimming stripped 6 bases from V and 4 bases from J, with 10 bases between. CDR1 is KGHSH, CDR2 LQKENI, per germline. CDR3 protein: CASSEGGYNEQFF. DNA for the CDR3: TGTGCCAGCTCGGAGGGAGGATACAATGAGCAGTTCTTC.

This clone was counted once. The chain recombines TRBV19 with TRBJ1-2; a possible D gene is TRBD1 (6 bases). The CDR3 has 14 residues. V was clipped by 1 base and J by 4 bases, with 10 bases between them. CDR1 and CDR2 (germline): LNHDA, SQIVND (reference sequence). CDR3 protein: CASSIGRGLYGYTF. CDR3 DNA sequence: TGTGCCAGTAGTATAGGCAGGGGCCTCTATGGCTACACCTTC.

The chain joins TRBV3-1 (or the pseudogene TRBV3-2) to TRBJ1-1; D remains ambiguous. Between the trimmed V and J ends, which lost 3 bases and 4 bases, there was a span of 15 bases. CDR1 is LGHDT, CDR2 YNNKEL, per germline (reference sequence). The CDR3 covers 15 residues. CDR3 in amino acids: CASSQETRPGTEAFF. The CDR3 DNA follows: TGTGCCAGCAGCCAGGAGACCCGGCCGGGCACTGAAGCTTTCTTT.

This clone was detected a few times. V usage is TRBV9 and J usage is TRBJ1-1; no clear D. The CDR3 totals 13 residues. Germline V gene lookup returns CDR1 SGDLS and CDR2 YYNGEE. The ends were cut back, 3 bases at V and 10 bases at J, with 16 bases in the middle. The CDR3 DNA reads TGTGCCAGCAGCGATCTCGCGTCCTCCTTAGCTTTCTTT. As protein: CASSDLASSLAFF.

The chain is built from TRBV27 and TRBJ1-5, with a tentative D call TRBD1 (5 bases). This CDR3 region has 13 residues. CDR1 MNHEY and CDR2 SMNVEV come from the germline V gene (reference sequence). V gave up 6 bases and J gave up 7 bases, with 13 bases separating them. CDR3 protein: CASSPGLGQPQHF. In nucleotides, the CDR3 is TGTGCCAGCAGCCCAGGGTTGGGGCAGCCCCAGCATTTT.

The chain carries TRBV2 and TRBJ2-3; D call uncertain. Trimming took off 3 bases at V and 2 bases at J, with 12 bases between the two ends. Per germline, CDR1 SNHLY and CDR2 FYNNEI. The CDR3 runs 15 residues. The CDR3 sequence is CASSEWALTTDTQYF. The CDR3 DNA reads TGTGCCAGCAGTGAGTGGGCCCTTACCACAGATACGCAGTATTTT.

The gene calls are TRBV7-9 and TRBJ1-2; TRBD1 aligns across 7 bases. The germline CDR1 and CDR2 sequences are SEHNR and FQNEAQ (reference sequence). J was trimmed by 4 bases and V by 5 bases; bases with no gene match: 4. The CDR3 contains 13 residues. The CDR3 DNA reads as TGTGCCAGCAGCCTTCAGGGGGTCTATGGCTACACCTTC. Amino acids: CASSLQGVYGYTF.